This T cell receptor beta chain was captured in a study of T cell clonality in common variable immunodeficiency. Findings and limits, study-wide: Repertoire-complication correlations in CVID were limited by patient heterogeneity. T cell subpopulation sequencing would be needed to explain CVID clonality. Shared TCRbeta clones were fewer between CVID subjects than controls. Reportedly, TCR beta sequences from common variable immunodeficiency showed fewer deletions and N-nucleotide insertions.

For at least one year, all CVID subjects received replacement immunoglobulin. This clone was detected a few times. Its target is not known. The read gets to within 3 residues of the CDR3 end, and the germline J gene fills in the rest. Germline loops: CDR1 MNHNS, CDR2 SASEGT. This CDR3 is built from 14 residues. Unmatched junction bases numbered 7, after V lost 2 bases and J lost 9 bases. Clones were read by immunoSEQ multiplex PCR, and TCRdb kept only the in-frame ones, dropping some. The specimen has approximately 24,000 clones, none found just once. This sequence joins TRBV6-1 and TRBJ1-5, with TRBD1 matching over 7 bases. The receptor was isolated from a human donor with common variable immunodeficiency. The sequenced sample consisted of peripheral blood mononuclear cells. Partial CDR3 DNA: TGTGCCAGCAGTGAAACGACAGGGTATTCGCCC. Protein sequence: CASSETTGYSP. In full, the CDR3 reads CASSETTGYSPQHF.